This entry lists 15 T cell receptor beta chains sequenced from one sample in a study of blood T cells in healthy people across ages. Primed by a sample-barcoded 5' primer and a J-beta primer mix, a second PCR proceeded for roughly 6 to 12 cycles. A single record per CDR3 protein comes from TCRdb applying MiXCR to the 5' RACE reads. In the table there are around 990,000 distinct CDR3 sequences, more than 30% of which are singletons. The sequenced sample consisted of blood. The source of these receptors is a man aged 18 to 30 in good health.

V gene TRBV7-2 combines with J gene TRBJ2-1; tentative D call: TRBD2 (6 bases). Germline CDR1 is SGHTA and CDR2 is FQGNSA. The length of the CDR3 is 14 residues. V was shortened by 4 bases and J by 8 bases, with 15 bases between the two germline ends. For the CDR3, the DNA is TGTGCCAGCAGCTCGTCGACTAGATGGGATGAGCAGTTCTTC. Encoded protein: CASSSSTRWDEQFF.

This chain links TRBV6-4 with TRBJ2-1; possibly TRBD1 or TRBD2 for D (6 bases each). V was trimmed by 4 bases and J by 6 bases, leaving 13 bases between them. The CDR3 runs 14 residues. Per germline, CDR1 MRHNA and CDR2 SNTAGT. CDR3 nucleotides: TGTGCCAGCAGTGCCATGGGGGGCGTCAATGAGCAGTTCTTC. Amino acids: CASSAMGGVNEQFF.

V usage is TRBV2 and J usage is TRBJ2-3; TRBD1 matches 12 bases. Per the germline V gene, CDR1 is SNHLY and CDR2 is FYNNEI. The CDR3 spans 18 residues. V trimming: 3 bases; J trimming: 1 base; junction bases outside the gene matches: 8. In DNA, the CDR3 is TGTGCCAGCAGTGAGGATTTTAGGGACAGGGGGCGCACAGATACGCAGTATTTT. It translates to CASSEDFRDRGRTDTQYF.

As DNA, the CDR3 is TGTGCCAGCAGTACGAGGACAGGGAGCACCGGGGAGCTGTTTTTT. Translation: CASSTRTGSTGELFF. The chain carries TRBV27 and TRBJ2-2; TRBD1 matches at 8 bases. Germline V gives CDR1 MNHEY, CDR2 SMNVEV (reference sequence). V gave up 5 bases and J gave up 4 bases; unmatched junction bases: 6. The CDR3 consists of 15 residues.

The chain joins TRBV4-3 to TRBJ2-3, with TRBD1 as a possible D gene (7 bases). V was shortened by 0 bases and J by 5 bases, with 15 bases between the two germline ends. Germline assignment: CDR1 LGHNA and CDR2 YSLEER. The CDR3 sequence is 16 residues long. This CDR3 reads CASSQDRRGVIDTQYF. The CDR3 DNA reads TGCGCCAGCAGCCAAGACCGCAGGGGGGTTATAGATACGCAGTATTTT.

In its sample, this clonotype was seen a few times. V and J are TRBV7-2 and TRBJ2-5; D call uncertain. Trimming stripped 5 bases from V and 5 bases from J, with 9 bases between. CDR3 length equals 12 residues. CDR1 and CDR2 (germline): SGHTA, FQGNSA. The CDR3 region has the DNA TGTGCCAGCAGCGCGCCGTCCGAGACCCAGTACTTC. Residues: CASSAPSETQYF.

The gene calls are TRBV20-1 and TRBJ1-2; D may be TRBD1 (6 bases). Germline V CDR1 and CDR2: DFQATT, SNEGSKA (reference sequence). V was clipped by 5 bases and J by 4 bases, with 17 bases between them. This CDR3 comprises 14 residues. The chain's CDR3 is CSAELPGVPYGYTF. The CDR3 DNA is TGCAGTGCTGAATTGCCAGGGGTTCCCTATGGCTACACCTTC.

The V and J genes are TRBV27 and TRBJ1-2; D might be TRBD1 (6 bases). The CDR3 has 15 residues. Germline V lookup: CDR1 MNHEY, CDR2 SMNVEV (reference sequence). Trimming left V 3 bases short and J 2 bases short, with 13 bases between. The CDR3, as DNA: TGTGCCAGCAGTTTGGGGGCAGGGGTAAACTATGGCTACACCTTC. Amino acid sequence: CASSLGAGVNYGYTF.

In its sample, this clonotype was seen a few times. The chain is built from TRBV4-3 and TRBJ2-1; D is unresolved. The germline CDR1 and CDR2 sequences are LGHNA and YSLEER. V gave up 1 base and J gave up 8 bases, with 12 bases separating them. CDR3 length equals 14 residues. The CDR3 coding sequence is TGCGCCAGCAGCCAAGGTTATTGGGTAGATGAGCAGTTCTTC. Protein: CASSQGYWVDEQFF.

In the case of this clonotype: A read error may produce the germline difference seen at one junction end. The CDR3 is CASSAGRGSNYGCTF. Written as DNA, the CDR3 is TGTGCCAGCAGTGCCGGAAGGGGTTCTAACTATGGCTGCACCTTC. This chain joins TRBV2 and TRBJ1-2; perhaps TRBD1 as D (5 bases). Germline V lookup: CDR1 SNHLY, CDR2 FYNNEI. CDR3 length: 15 residues.

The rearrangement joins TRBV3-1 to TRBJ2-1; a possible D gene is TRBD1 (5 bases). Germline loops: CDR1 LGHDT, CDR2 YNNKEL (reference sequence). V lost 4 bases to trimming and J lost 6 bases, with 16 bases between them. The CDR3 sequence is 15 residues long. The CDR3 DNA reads TGTGCCAGCAGCCCCACTGGGGCATACCTCAATGAGCAGTTCTTC. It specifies CASSPTGAYLNEQFF.

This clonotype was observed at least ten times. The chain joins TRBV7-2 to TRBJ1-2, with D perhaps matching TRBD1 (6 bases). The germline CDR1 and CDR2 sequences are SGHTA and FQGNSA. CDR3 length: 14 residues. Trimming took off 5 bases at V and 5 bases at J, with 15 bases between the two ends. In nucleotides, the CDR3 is TGTGCCAGCAGCCTCAGGGGTTCATCTTATGGCTACACCTTC. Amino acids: CASSLRGSSYGYTF.

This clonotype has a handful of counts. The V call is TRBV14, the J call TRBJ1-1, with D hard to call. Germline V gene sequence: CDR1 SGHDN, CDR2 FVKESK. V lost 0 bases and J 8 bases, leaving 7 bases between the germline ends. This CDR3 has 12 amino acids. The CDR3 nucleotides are TGTGCCAGCAGCCAAGAGGGGATCGAAGCTTTCTTT. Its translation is CASSQEGIEAFF.

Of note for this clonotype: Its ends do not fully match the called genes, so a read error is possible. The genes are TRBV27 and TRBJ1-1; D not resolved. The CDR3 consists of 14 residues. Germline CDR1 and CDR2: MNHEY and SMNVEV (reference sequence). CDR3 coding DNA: TGTGCCAGCAGTTTTAGGATGGGGAACGCTGAAGCTTTCTTT. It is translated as CASSFRMGNAEAFF.

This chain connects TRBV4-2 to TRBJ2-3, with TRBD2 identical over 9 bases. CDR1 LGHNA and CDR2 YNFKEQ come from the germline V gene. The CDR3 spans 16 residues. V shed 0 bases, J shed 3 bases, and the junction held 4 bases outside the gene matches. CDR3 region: CASSQDEAGGTDTQYF. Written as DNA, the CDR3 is TGTGCCAGCAGCCAAGATGAGGCGGGGGGGACAGATACGCAGTATTTT.